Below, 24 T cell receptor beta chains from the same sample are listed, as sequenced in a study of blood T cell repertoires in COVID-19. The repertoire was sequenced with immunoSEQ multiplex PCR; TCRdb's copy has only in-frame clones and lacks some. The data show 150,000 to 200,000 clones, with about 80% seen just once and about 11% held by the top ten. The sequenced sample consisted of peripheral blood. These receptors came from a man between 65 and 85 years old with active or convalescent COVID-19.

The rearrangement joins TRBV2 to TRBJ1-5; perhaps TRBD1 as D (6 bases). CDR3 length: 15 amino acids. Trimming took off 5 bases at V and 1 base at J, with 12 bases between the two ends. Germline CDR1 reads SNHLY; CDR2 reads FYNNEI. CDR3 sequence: CASSIQGRSNQPQHF. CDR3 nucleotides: TGTGCCAGCAGTATACAGGGAAGGAGCAATCAGCCCCAGCATTTT.

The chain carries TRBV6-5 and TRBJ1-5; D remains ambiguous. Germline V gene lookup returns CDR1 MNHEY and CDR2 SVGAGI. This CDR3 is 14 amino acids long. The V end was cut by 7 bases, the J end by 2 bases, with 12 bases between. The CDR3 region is CASKIFGRNQPQHF. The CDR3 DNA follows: TGTGCCAGCAAGATCTTTGGGCGCAATCAGCCCCAGCATTTT.

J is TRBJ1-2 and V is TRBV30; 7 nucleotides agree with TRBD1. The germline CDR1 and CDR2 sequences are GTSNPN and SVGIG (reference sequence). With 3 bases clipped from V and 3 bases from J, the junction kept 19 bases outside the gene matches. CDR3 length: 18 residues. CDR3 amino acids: CAWRIRWTGETTYYGYTF. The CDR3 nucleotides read TGTGCCTGGAGAATACGTTGGACAGGCGAAACGACCTACTATGGCTACACCTTC.

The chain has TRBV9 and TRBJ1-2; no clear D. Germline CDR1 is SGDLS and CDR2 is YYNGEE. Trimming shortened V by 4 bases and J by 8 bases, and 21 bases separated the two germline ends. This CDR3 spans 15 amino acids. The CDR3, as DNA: TGTGCCAGCAGCACCTCAACGGTCCCTGAAAGAGGCTACACCTTC. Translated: CASSTSTVPERGYTF.

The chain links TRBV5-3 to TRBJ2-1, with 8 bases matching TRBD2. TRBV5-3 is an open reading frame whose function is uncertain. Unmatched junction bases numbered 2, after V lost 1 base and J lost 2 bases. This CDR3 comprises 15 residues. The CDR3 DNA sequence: TGTGCCAGAAGCTTGCAGCGGGGGCCCTACAATGAGCAGTTCTTC. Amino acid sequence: CARSLQRGPYNEQFF.

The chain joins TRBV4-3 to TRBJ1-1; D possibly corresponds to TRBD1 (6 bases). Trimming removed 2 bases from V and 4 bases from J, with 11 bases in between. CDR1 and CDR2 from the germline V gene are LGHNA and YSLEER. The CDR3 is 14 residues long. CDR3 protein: CASSQLHRATEAFF. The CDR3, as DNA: TGCGCCAGCAGCCAACTGCACAGGGCCACTGAAGCTTTCTTT.

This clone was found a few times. The CDR3 DNA reads as TGTGCCAGCAGTAGGACACCTCTTTTGAACACTGAAGCTTTCTTT. It specifies CASSRTPLLNTEAFF. The chain has TRBV27 and TRBJ1-1; maybe TRBD1 (5 bases). V was trimmed by 5 bases and J by 0 bases, leaving 13 bases between them. Per germline, CDR1 MNHEY and CDR2 SMNVEV (reference sequence). This CDR3 is 15 amino acids long.

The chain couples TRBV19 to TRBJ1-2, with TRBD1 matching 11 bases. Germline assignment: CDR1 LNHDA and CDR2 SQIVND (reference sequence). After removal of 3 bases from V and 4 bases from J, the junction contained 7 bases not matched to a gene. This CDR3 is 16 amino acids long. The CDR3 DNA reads TGTGCCAGTAGTATGCCGGACAGGGGGCTGTTCTATGGCTACACCTTC. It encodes CASSMPDRGLFYGYTF.

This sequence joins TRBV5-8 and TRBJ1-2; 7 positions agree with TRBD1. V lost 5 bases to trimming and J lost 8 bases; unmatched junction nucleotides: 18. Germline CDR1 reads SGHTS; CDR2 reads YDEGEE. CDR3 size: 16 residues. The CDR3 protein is CASRPGQPVNSLGYTF. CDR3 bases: TGTGCCAGCAGGCCGGGACAGCCTGTGAACTCTTTAGGCTACACCTTC.

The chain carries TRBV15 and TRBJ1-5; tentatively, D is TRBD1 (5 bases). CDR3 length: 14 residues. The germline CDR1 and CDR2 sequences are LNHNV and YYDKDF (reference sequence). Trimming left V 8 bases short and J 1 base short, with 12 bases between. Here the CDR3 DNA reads TGTGCCACCCAGATGGAGGGGAGCAATCAGCCCCAGCATTTT. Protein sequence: CATQMEGSNQPQHF.

CDR3 region: CASSVVPGGGGELFF. Written as DNA, the CDR3 is TGTGCCAGCAGCGTAGTCCCAGGGGGAGGCGGGGAGCTGTTTTTT. The V call is TRBV9, the J call TRBJ2-2; weak D call: TRBD1 (7 bases). Germline V gene sequence: CDR1 SGDLS, CDR2 YYNGEE. Deletions cut 0 bases from V and 7 bases from J, with 13 bases between. This CDR3 has 15 amino acids.

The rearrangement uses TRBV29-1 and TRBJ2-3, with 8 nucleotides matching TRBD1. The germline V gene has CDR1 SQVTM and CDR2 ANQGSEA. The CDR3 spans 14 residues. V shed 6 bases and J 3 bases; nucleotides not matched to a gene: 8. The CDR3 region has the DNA TGCAGCGTCGCCCGGGGGACAGGAACAGATACGCAGTATTTT. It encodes CSVARGTGTDTQYF.

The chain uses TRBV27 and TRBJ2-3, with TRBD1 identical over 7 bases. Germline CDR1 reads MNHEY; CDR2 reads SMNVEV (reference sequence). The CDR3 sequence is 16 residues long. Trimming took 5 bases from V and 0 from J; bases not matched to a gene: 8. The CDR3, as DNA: TGTGCCAGCAGTCGGCGGACAGGCATAAGCACAGATACGCAGTATTTT. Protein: CASSRRTGISTDTQYF.

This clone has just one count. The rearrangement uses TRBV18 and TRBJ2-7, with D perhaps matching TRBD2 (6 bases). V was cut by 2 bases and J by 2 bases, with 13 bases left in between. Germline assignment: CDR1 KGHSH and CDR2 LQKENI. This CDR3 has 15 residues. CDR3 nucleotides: TGTGCCAGCTCACCAGGGAGGCAGGGCCCCTACGAGCAGTACTTC. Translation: CASSPGRQGPYEQYF.

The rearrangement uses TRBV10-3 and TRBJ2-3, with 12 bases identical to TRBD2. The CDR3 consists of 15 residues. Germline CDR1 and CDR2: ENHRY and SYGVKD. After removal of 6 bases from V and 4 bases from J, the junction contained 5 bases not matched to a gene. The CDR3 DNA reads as TGTGCCATCAGCGGACTAGCGGGAACAGCAGATACGCAGTATTTT. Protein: CAISGLAGTADTQYF.

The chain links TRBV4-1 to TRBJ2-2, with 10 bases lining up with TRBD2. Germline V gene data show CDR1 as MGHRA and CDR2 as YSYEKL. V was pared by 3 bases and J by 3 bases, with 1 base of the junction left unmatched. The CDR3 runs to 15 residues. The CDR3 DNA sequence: TGCGCCAGCAGCCAGCTAGCGGGAGACACCGGGGAGCTGTTTTTT. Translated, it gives CASSQLAGDTGELFF.

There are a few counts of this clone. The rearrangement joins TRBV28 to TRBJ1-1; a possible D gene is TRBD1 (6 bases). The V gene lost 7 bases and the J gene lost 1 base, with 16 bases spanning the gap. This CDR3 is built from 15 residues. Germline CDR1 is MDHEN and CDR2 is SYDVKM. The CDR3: CASKLQGGANTEAFF. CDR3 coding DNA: TGTGCCAGCAAATTACAGGGTGGTGCGAACACTGAAGCTTTCTTT.

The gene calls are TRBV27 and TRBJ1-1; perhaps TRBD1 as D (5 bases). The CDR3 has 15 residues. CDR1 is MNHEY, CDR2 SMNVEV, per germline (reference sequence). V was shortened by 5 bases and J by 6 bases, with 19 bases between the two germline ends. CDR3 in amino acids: CASSRLGTPGAEAFF. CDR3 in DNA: TGTGCCAGCAGTCGATTAGGGACTCCCGGGGCTGAAGCTTTCTTT.

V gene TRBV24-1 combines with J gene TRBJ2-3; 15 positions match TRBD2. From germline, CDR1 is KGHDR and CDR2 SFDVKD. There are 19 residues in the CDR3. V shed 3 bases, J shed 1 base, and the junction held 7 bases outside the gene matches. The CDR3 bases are TGTGCCACCAGTGATACCGGGACTAGCGGGGGGATACGCACAGATACGCAGTATTTT. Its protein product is CATSDTGTSGGIRTDTQYF.

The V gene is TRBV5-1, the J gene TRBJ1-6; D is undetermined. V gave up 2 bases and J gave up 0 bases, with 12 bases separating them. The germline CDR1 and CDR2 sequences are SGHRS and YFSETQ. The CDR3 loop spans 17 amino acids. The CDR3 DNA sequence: TGCGCCAGCAGCTTTAGGACGGGGAACTCCTATAATTCACCCCTCCACTTT. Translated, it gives CASSFRTGNSYNSPLHF.

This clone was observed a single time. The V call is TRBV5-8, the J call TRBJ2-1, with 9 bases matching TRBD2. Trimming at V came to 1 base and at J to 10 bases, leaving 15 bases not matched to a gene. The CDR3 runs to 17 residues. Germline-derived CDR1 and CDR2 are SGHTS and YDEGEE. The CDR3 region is CASSLRGLAGRNVEQFF. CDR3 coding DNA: TGTGCCAGCAGCTTGCGTGGGCTAGCGGGGAGAAACGTAGAGCAGTTCTTC.

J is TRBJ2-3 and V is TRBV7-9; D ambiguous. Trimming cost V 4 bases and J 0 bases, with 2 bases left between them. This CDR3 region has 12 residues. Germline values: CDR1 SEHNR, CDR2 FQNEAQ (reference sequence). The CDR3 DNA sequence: TGTGCCAGCAGCTCAAGCACAGATACGCAGTATTTT. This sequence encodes CASSSSTDTQYF.

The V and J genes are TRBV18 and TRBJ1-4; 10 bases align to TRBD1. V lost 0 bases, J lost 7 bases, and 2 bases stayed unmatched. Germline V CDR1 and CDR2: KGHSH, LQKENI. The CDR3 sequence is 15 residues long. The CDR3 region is CASSPPRDRGEKLFF. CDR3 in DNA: TGTGCCAGCTCACCACCACGGGACAGGGGTGAAAAACTGTTTTTT.

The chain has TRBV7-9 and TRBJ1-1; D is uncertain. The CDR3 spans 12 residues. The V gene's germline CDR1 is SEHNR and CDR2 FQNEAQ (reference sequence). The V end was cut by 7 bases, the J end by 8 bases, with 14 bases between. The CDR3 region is CASTPFQNEAFF. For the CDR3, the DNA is TGTGCCAGCACCCCTTTTCAGAACGAAGCTTTCTTT.